This T cell receptor (beta chain) originates from a study of T cell responses to AZD1222 COVID-19 vaccine. On the study more broadly: Doses given second, at about 4 or about 12 weeks, were pooled.

Whole-study results and caveats: Seropositive AZD1222 recipients at baseline numbered only six or seven. Nearly half of spike-specific TCRs reportedly go after variant regions that carry no mutations. Spike-specific TCR breadth and depth were elevated following two AZD1222 doses.

The repertoire was sequenced with immunoSEQ multiplex PCR; TCRdb's copy has only in-frame clones and lacks some. The sample holds around 94,000 clones, more than 70% seen once. The germline V and J ends were trimmed by 1 base and 1 base, with 7 bases remaining between them. The CDR3 length is 14 residues. Germline V gene data show CDR1 as KGHSH and CDR2 as LQKENI. About this clone itself: Its target is unknown.

The input for sequencing was peripheral blood, taken on day 0 of AZD1222 vaccination. The receptor was isolated from an adult in good health. The J gene is TRBJ1-1, the V gene TRBV18, with D perhaps TRBD1 (5 bases). CDR3 residues: CASSPRGPNTEAFF. DNA for the CDR3: TGTGCCAGCTCACCACGGGGACCGAACACTGAAGCTTTCTTT.